This TCR beta chain was retrieved from a study of technical replicates of blood from a handful of donors. V lost 1 base and J lost 1, with 11 bases in between. The CDR3 loop spans 16 amino acids. CDR1 and CDR2 from the germline V gene are SGHDT and YYEEEE. Generated by immunoSEQ multiplex PCR, the TCRdb table keeps only in-frame clones and is missing some. The repertoire holds fewer than 85,000 clones, 85% to 95% seen once, with 0.2% to 0.3% in the top ten. The chain joins TRBV5-6 to TRBJ2-2; no clear D. This TCR came from a human donor in good health. Material: T cells isolated from PBMCs. The CDR3 reads CASSLLAAQNTGELFF. The CDR3 nucleotides are TGTGCCAGCAGCTTGTTGGCGGCCCAGAACACCGGGGAGCTGTTTTTT. Supplemented by reference TRBV5-6 and TRBJ2-2, the full variable domain reads DAGVTQSPTHLIKTRGQQVTLRCSPKSGHDTVSWYQQALGQGPQFIFQYYEEEERQRGNFPDRFSGHQFPNYSSELNVNALLLGDSALYLCASSLLAAQNTGELFFGEGSRLTVL.